A single sample gave rise to the 10 T cell receptor beta chains below, sequenced in a study of T cell repertoires in cytomegalovirus infection (dated by TCRdb to between 2017 and 2020). Sequencing was performed on an Illumina HiSeq 1500. Through fastp at Q25 and MiXCR, TCRdb rebuilt clones from the public reads, retaining in-frame beta chains. Identical CDR3 proteins give one entry, which carries the most common genes and DNA. The sample includes about 250,000 distinct CDR3 sequences, with about 12% observed a single time. Of the sample, 1.6% is held by the ten largest clones. Sequencing was carried out using PBMCs. The origin of the receptors is a human donor in good health (CMV status not recorded). Some clones in this sample may be carry-over from other donors' samples.

This clonotype was detected many times. V usage is TRBV7-3 and J usage is TRBJ2-2, with 11 bases matching TRBD2. Germline values: CDR1 SGHTA, CDR2 FQGTGA. This CDR3 has 19 amino acids. V was pared by 1 base and J by 2 bases, with 9 bases of the junction left unmatched. CDR3 in DNA: TGTGCCAGCAGCTTAAGAGGCTCTAGCGGGAGGCCCAACACCGGGGAGCTGTTTTTT. This gives the protein CASSLRGSSGRPNTGELFF.

This clonotype has ten or more counts. V and J are TRBV12-3 or TRBV12-4 and TRBJ2-7; no clear D. Trimming removed 11 bases from V and 5 bases from J, with 10 bases in between. This CDR3 spans 10 amino acids. The DNA for the CDR3 is TGTGCCGCAGGTATCGACGAGCAGTACTTC. It translates to CAAGIDEQYF.

This clonotype was counted between two and nine times. This chain links TRBV11-2 with TRBJ1-5; perhaps TRBD1 as D (6 bases). The CDR3 covers 13 residues. Trimming took off 0 bases at V and 10 bases at J, with 10 bases between the two ends. CDR1 SGHAT and CDR2 FQNNGV come from the germline V gene. Here the CDR3 DNA reads TGTGCCAGCAGCTTAGAGGAGGGACACCCCCAGCATTTT. Its translation is CASSLEEGHPQHF.

This clonotype was detected many times. The gene calls are TRBV28 and TRBJ2-6; TRBD1 agrees at 7 bases. CDR3 length: 15 amino acids. Germline V lookup: CDR1 MDHEN, CDR2 SYDVKM. Unmatched junction bases numbered 3, after V lost 4 bases and J lost 3 bases. The CDR3 here is CASSYRGFGANVLTF. In DNA form, the CDR3 reads TGTGCCAGCAGTTACAGGGGATTTGGGGCCAACGTCCTGACTTTC.

This clonotype was recorded many times. V is TRBV19 and J is TRBJ2-2; maybe TRBD2 (5 bases). The CDR3 sequence is 14 residues long. Germline V lookup: CDR1 LNHDA, CDR2 SQIVND (reference sequence). Trimming shortened V by 4 bases and J by 1 base, and 7 bases separated the two germline ends. Written as DNA, the CDR3 is TGTGCCAGTAGTAGCGGAGGGAACACCGGGGAGCTGTTTTTT. Protein: CASSSGGNTGELFF.

In this sample, this clonotype turned up a few times. The chain uses TRBV5-1 and TRBJ2-7; the match to TRBD1 covers 7 bases. Germline trimming cut 1 base from V and 1 base from J; bases unmatched to any gene: 8. The germline gives CDR1 SGHRS, CDR2 YFSETQ. This CDR3 comprises 16 residues. The CDR3 coding sequence is TGCGCCAGCAGCTTGTCTTGGGGACAGACTTCCTACGAGCAGTACTTC. Residues: CASSLSWGQTSYEQYF.

This rearrangement joins TRBV14 to TRBJ2-1, with TRBD2 matching 7 bases. From germline, CDR1 is SGHDN and CDR2 FVKESK. The CDR3 spans 15 residues. Unmatched junction bases numbered 3, after V lost 2 bases and J lost 2 bases. CDR3 sequence (DNA): TGTGCCAGCAGCCAATACGGGGGGACCTACAATGAGCAGTTCTTC. It translates to CASSQYGGTYNEQFF. Drawing the rest from reference TRBV14 and TRBJ2-1, the complete variable domain is EAGVTQFPSHSVIEKGQTVTLRCDPISGHDNLYWYRRVMGKEIKFLLHFVKESKQDESGMPNNRFLAERTGGTYSTLKVQPAELEDSGVYFCASSQYGGTYNEQFFGPGTRLTVL.

This chain uses TRBV20-1 with TRBJ2-5; maybe TRBD2 (6 bases). V was pared by 4 bases and J by 1 base, with 16 bases between. The length of the CDR3 is 15 residues. The V gene's germline CDR1 is DFQATT and CDR2 SNEGSKA (reference sequence). The CDR3 DNA reads as TGCAGTGCTAAGCGTGGGGAGACTAGCCAAGAGACCCAGTACTTC. Amino acids: CSAKRGETSQETQYF.

The chain links TRBV29-1 to TRBJ2-1; D unresolved. This CDR3 contains 17 residues. Deletions cut 0 bases from V and 7 bases from J, with 22 bases between. In germline, CDR1 is SQVTM, CDR2 ANQGSEA. The CDR3 bases are TGCAGCGTTGAAGATCTCATTGGGAAGGGCCGCCAGAATGAGCAGTTCTTC. This sequence encodes CSVEDLIGKGRQNEQFF.

The chain employs TRBV7-9 and TRBJ2-3, with D perhaps assigned TRBD1 or TRBD2 (6 bases each). V lost 0 bases, J lost 2 bases, and 12 bases lay in between. Germline-derived CDR1 and CDR2 are SEHNR and FQNEAQ (reference sequence). The CDR3 totals 16 residues. Here the CDR3 DNA reads TGTGCCAGCAGCTTAGCCGGGGGCCCCGACACAGATACGCAGTATTTT. As protein: CASSLAGGPDTDTQYF.